A single T cell receptor (beta chain) is shown here with its context. Its antigen is still unknown. These data belong to a study of T cell repertoires in cytomegalovirus infection. TCRdb re-derived calls from the reads in MiXCR, one entry per CDR3 protein. The profile shows more than 250,000 distinct CDR3 sequences, 25% of them singletons. The origin of this receptor is a human donor in good health (CMV status not recorded). Some clones in this sample may be carry-over from other donors' samples. The starting material was cultured PBMCs, obtained from culture after CMV antigen stimulation.

The CDR3 DNA is TGTGCCAGCACAGACTGGTCAGCGGGCTATGGCTACACCTTC. Its translation: CASTDWSAGYGYTF. This chain links TRBV6-2 or TRBV6-3 with TRBJ1-2; D gene ambiguous. V shed 7 bases and J shed 4 bases, with 16 bases lying between them. The CDR3 length is 14 residues. Germline lookup yields CDR1 MNHEY and CDR2 SVGEGT.